This paragraph covers one T cell receptor beta chain sequence. Its specificity is not known. Primers for the PCR totalled 60 Vbeta and 13 Jbeta. TCRdb keeps only in-frame clones here, not all; method: immunoSEQ multiplex PCR. This sample has under 200,000 clones, with under 80% found just once. These data originate in a study of cytomegalovirus exposure and HLA in healthy donors. CDR3 size: 14 residues. V trimming: 8 bases; J trimming: 5 bases; junction bases outside the gene matches: 9. Per germline, CDR1 SNHLY and CDR2 FYNNEI. Broader study findings: Sequencing depth roughly uniform across donors was assumed in presence/absence analyses.

The sequence derives from a man aged 40-49 years in good health and CMV-seronegative. V usage is TRBV2 and J usage is TRBJ2-7; TRBD1 matches 10 bases. Input material: PBMCs. CDR3 nucleotides: TGTGCCAGCTTACGGACAGGGGGTTACCACGAGCAGTACTTC. This gives the protein CASLRTGGYHEQYF.